These 31 T cell receptor beta chains were sequenced from one sample in a study of blood T cell repertoires in COVID-19. Produced via immunoSEQ multiplex PCR; TCRdb's table is partial and in-frame only. The sample shows roughly 120,000 clones, just under 90% of them seen only once. Sequenced input: peripheral blood. The receptors were gathered from a woman between 50 and 59 years old with acute or convalescent COVID-19.

The V and J genes are TRBV2 and TRBJ2-5; 7 nucleotides align to TRBD1. The CDR3 is made up of 14 amino acids. Germline V gene data show CDR1 as SNHLY and CDR2 as FYNNEI. Trimming cost V 8 bases and J 5 bases; bases outside gene matches: 11. CDR3 in DNA: TGTGCCAGCCTACAGGGGTTAGGGACGGAGACCCAGTACTTC. It codes for CASLQGLGTETQYF. The variable domain in full, completed from reference TRBV2 and TRBJ2-5, reads EPEVTQTPSHQVTQMGQEVILRCVPISNHLYFYWYRQILGQKVEFLVSFYNNEISEKSEIFDDQFSVERPDGSNFTLKIRSTKLEDSAMYFCASLQGLGTETQYFGPGTRLLVL.

The V and J genes are TRBV27 and TRBJ1-5; a possible D gene is TRBD1 (5 bases). Trimming took off 2 bases at V and 4 bases at J, with 6 bases between the two ends. This CDR3 has 13 residues. The V gene's germline CDR1 is MNHEY and CDR2 SMNVEV (reference sequence). CDR3 sequence: CASSLRGNQPQHF. The CDR3 coding sequence is TGTGCCAGCAGTTTAAGGGGTAATCAGCCCCAGCATTTT.

The V and J genes are TRBV27 and TRBJ2-1; TRBD2 matches 13 bases. Germline values: CDR1 MNHEY, CDR2 SMNVEV (reference sequence). V dropped 6 bases and J dropped 5; count of bases not matched to a gene: 10. The CDR3 extends over 17 amino acids. The CDR3 spells CASRPETSGRSHNEQFF. The CDR3 DNA reads TGTGCCAGCAGACCTGAGACTAGCGGGAGGTCCCACAATGAGCAGTTCTTC.

The gene calls are TRBV30 and TRBJ2-1; D gene ambiguous. The ends were cut back, 2 bases at V and 4 bases at J, with 9 bases in the middle. The CDR3 totals 13 residues. Germline CDR1 reads GTSNPN; CDR2 reads SVGIG (reference sequence). The CDR3, as DNA: TGTGCCTGGAGTCTAGACGCGTACAATGAGCAGTTCTTC. Its protein is CAWSLDAYNEQFF.

This clone occurred a few times. The J gene is TRBJ1-6, the V gene TRBV3-1 (or the pseudogene TRBV3-2); possibly TRBD1 for D (5 bases). Deletions cut 4 bases from V and 6 bases from J, with 13 bases between. The CDR3 length is 15 residues. Germline CDR1 is LGHDT and CDR2 is YNNKEL (reference sequence). The CDR3: CASSRLGQTNSPLHF. In DNA form, the CDR3 reads TGTGCCAGCAGCCGCCTGGGGCAGACTAATTCACCCCTCCACTTT.

The genes are TRBV24-1 and TRBJ1-5; D unclear. The germline V and J ends were trimmed by 7 bases and 7 bases, with 13 bases remaining between them. CDR1 KGHDR and CDR2 SFDVKD come from the germline V gene. This CDR3 is built from 13 residues. DNA for the CDR3: TGTGCCACCAGACAGCAAATCACACAGCCCCAGCATTTT. Residues: CATRQQITQPQHF.

The V call is TRBV6-5, the J call TRBJ1-1; D not resolved. Per germline, CDR1 MNHEY and CDR2 SVGAGI. The CDR3 is made up of 13 amino acids. Trimming removed 5 bases from V and 3 bases from J, with 10 bases in between. Here the CDR3 DNA reads TGTGCCAGCAGTACCCAATTAGACACTGAAGCTTTCTTT. This gives the protein CASSTQLDTEAFF.

The chain recombines TRBV6-2 or TRBV6-3 with TRBJ1-5; D ambiguous. V lost 5 bases and J 9 bases, leaving 11 bases between the germline ends. The length of the CDR3 is 12 residues. From germline, CDR1 is MNHEY and CDR2 SVGEGT. The CDR3 region is CASSRSNGPQHF. The CDR3 coding sequence is TGTGCCAGCAGTCGGAGCAACGGGCCCCAGCATTTT.

This chain uses TRBV6-2 or TRBV6-3 with TRBJ1-5, with a tentative D call TRBD1 (6 bases). Germline V CDR1 and CDR2: MNHEY, SVGEGT. Trimming cost V 4 bases and J 0 bases, with 16 bases left between them. The CDR3 runs 17 residues. CDR3 sequence reads: CASSSLQGTISNQPQHF. In nucleotides, the CDR3 is TGTGCCAGCAGTTCACTACAAGGGACAATTAGCAATCAGCCCCAGCATTTT.

V is TRBV25-1 and J is TRBJ2-1; D not resolved. The CDR3 contains 16 residues. Per the germline V gene, CDR1 is MGHDK and CDR2 is SYGVNS. Trimming removed 1 base at V and 0 bases at J, with 10 bases between. The CDR3 nucleotides are TGTGCCAGCAGTGAATGGTCCGCGAGCTCCTACAATGAGCAGTTCTTC. Translation gives CASSEWSASSYNEQFF.

This chain links TRBV29-1 with TRBJ2-7; D not certain. Deletions cut 1 base from V and 0 bases from J, with 13 bases between. The germline gives CDR1 SQVTM, CDR2 ANQGSEA. The CDR3 sequence is 15 residues long. The CDR3 sequence is CSVEAPAESSYEQYF. The CDR3 nucleotides read TGCAGCGTTGAAGCGCCTGCGGAGAGCTCCTACGAGCAGTACTTC.

This rearrangement joins TRBV28 to TRBJ2-7; 8 nucleotides line up with TRBD1. Losses at the gene ends were 5 bases for V and 2 bases for J; bases not matched to a gene: 11. Per germline, CDR1 MDHEN and CDR2 SYDVKM. The CDR3 loop spans 16 amino acids. The CDR3 protein is CASSQTGTGKAYEQYF. The CDR3 bases are TGTGCCAGCAGTCAAACCGGGACAGGTAAAGCCTACGAGCAGTACTTC.

The chain has TRBV4-2 and TRBJ1-6, with 8 bases matching TRBD1. The CDR3 runs to 17 residues. Germline assignment: CDR1 LGHNA and CDR2 YNFKEQ. Losses at the gene ends were 0 bases for V and 5 bases for J; bases not matched to a gene: 6. CDR3 protein: CASSQDVGQGNNSPLHF. The CDR3 DNA follows: TGTGCCAGCAGCCAAGACGTCGGACAGGGCAATAATTCACCCCTCCACTTT.

The chain employs TRBV11-2 and TRBJ1-2; 10 bases agree with TRBD1. This CDR3 region has 15 residues. Looked up from germline, CDR1 is SGHAT and CDR2 is FQNNGV. With 5 bases clipped from V and 7 bases from J, the junction kept 10 bases outside the gene matches. This chain's CDR3 is CASSPIDRGLGGYTF. The CDR3 DNA follows: TGTGCCAGCAGCCCAATTGACAGGGGGCTCGGTGGCTACACCTTC.

The genes are TRBV28 and TRBJ1-2, with a tentative D call TRBD1 (6 bases). Looked up from germline, CDR1 is MDHEN and CDR2 is SYDVKM. CDR3 length equals 15 residues. Trimming removed 2 bases from V and 2 bases from J, with 12 bases in between. The CDR3 reads CASSLRTGTNYGYTF. CDR3 sequence (DNA): TGTGCCAGCAGTTTAAGGACCGGGACAAACTATGGCTACACCTTC.

The J gene is TRBJ1-6, the V gene TRBV4-1; possible D gene TRBD1, 5 bases. V lost 0 bases, J lost 12 bases, and 15 bases lay in between. Germline CDR1 MGHRA, CDR2 YSYEKL. The CDR3 consists of 15 residues. CDR3 sequence (DNA): TGCGCCAGCAGCCAAGAGTATACAGGTGAATTACCCCTCCACTTT. Translation gives CASSQEYTGELPLHF.

The gene calls are TRBV7-9 and TRBJ1-4; 9 bases align to TRBD1. Unmatched junction bases numbered 11, after V lost 1 base and J lost 5 bases. CDR3 length: 18 amino acids. CDR1 is SEHNR, CDR2 FQNEAQ, per germline (reference sequence). For the CDR3, the DNA is TGTGCCAGCAGCTTAGTCCGCCACACGGACAGGGGAAATGAAAAACTGTTTTTT. Protein sequence: CASSLVRHTDRGNEKLFF.

V usage is TRBV19 and J usage is TRBJ1-5; D might be TRBD1 (5 bases). Germline V gives CDR1 LNHDA, CDR2 SQIVND (reference sequence). The CDR3 is made up of 15 amino acids. V lost 5 bases and J lost 9, with 20 bases in between. For the CDR3, the DNA is TGTGCCAGTAGTCCTGGGACGGGAGATATTGGGCCCCAGCATTTT. It specifies CASSPGTGDIGPQHF.

The chain joins TRBV5-1 to TRBJ2-7; 7 bases align to TRBD1. Trimming took 2 bases from V and 4 from J; bases not matched to a gene: 15. Germline V gene data show CDR1 as SGHRS and CDR2 as YFSETQ. The CDR3 is 17 amino acids. The CDR3: CASSFRGGFGTEYEQYF. As DNA, the CDR3 is TGCGCCAGCAGCTTCAGAGGGGGTTTCGGGACAGAATACGAGCAGTACTTC.

The chain has TRBV9 and TRBJ2-3; TRBD2 matches at 8 bases. CDR1 and CDR2 from the germline V gene are SGDLS and YYNGEE. V gave up 0 bases and J gave up 1 base; unmatched junction bases: 1. The CDR3 consists of 15 residues. The CDR3 nucleotides are TGTGCCAGCAGCGTAGCGGGAGGGGGCACAGATACGCAGTATTTT. Translation: CASSVAGGGTDTQYF. Full variable domain (remainder filled in from reference TRBV9 and TRBJ2-3): DSGVTQTPKHLITATGQRVTLRCSPRSGDLSVYWYQQSLDQGLQFLIQYYNGEERAKGNILERFSAQQFPDLHSELNLSSLELGDSALYFCASSVAGGGTDTQYFGPGTRLTVL.

This CDR3 reads CASQQGGRYIQYF. The DNA for the CDR3 is TGTGCCAGTCAACAGGGGGGACGATACATTCAGTACTTC. The chain combines TRBV12-3 or TRBV12-4 with TRBJ2-4; 8 bases agree with TRBD1. The CDR3 totals 13 residues. V gave up 9 bases and J gave up 8 bases; unmatched junction bases: 9.

This sequence joins TRBV11-2 and TRBJ2-1; D is uncertain. The V and J ends lost 4 bases and 6 bases respectively, with 10 bases between them. The CDR3 runs 13 residues. The V gene's germline CDR1 is SGHAT and CDR2 FQNNGV. The DNA for the CDR3 is TGTGCCAGCAGCTCCGGTGTAGCCAATGAGCAGTTCTTC. Protein product: CASSSGVANEQFF.

The J gene is TRBJ2-1, the V gene TRBV30; TRBD1 might be the D (6 bases). With 0 bases removed from V and 6 bases from J, the gap between germline ends came to 9 bases. Per the germline V gene, CDR1 is GTSNPN and CDR2 is SVGIG (reference sequence). CDR3 size: 13 residues. CDR3 protein: CAWSVQGGNEQFF. The DNA for the CDR3 is TGTGCCTGGAGTGTACAAGGGGGCAATGAGCAGTTCTTC.

The V gene is TRBV30, the J gene TRBJ1-2; 7 nucleotides line up with TRBD1. This CDR3 is built from 14 residues. Germline CDR1 GTSNPN, CDR2 SVGIG (reference sequence). J gave up 2 bases and V 4 bases, and 7 bases lay outside the gene matches. The DNA for the CDR3 is TGTGCCTGGACCCAGGGACAGCTAAACTATGGCTACACCTTC. This translates into CAWTQGQLNYGYTF. The entire variable domain, with the rest obtained from reference TRBV30 and TRBJ1-2, is as follows: SQTIHQWPATLVQPVGSPLSLECTVEGTSNPNLYWYRQAAGRGLQLLFYSVGIGQISSEVPQNLSASRPQDRQFILSSKKLLLSDSGFYLCAWTQGQLNYGYTFGSGTRLTVV.

This chain uses TRBV18 with TRBJ2-1, with 11 bases fitting TRBD2. J was trimmed by 9 bases and V by 2 bases; bases with no gene match: 6. The CDR3 spans 15 residues. The germline gives CDR1 KGHSH, CDR2 LQKENI. Written as DNA, the CDR3 is TGTGCCAGCTCACCAGGAGGGCTAGCGGGAGGTGAGCAGTTCTTC. Protein product: CASSPGGLAGGEQFF.

The sample holds a few counts of this clone. The CDR3 reads CASSFSRRRGGQETQYF. The DNA of the CDR3 is TGTGCCAGCAGCTTCTCCCGACGCCGAGGGGGCCAAGAGACCCAGTACTTC. The rearrangement uses TRBV7-8 and TRBJ2-5, with a weak D call TRBD1 (6 bases). The ends were cut back, 3 bases at V and 1 base at J, with 18 bases in the middle. Germline lookup yields CDR1 SGHVS and CDR2 FQNEAQ. This CDR3 is 17 amino acids long.

The V call is TRBV5-4, the J call TRBJ2-1, with TRBD1 identical over 7 bases. Losses at the gene ends were 3 bases for V and 0 bases for J; bases not matched to a gene: 3. The CDR3 is 15 residues long. Germline-derived CDR1 and CDR2 are SGHNT and YYREEE (reference sequence). The CDR3 loop is CASSSGQTSYNEQFF. In DNA form, the CDR3 reads TGTGCCAGCAGCTCGGGACAGACCTCCTACAATGAGCAGTTCTTC.

This clone was seen just once. The V gene is TRBV19, the J gene TRBJ1-2, with 9 bases lining up with TRBD1. CDR1 and CDR2 (germline): LNHDA, SQIVND (reference sequence). Trimming cost V 3 bases and J 4 bases; bases outside gene matches: 12. The CDR3 sequence is 17 residues long. CDR3 sequence reads: CASSIGTGKKGVYGYTF. The DNA for the CDR3 is TGTGCCAGTAGTATTGGGACAGGGAAGAAGGGGGTCTATGGCTACACCTTC.

This sequence joins TRBV9 and TRBJ2-7, with 7 bases lining up with TRBD2. This CDR3 contains 14 residues. Germline V CDR1 and CDR2: SGDLS, YYNGEE. Trimming cost V 0 bases and J 2 bases; bases outside gene matches: 2. The CDR3: CASSVGGGPYEQYF. CDR3 bases: TGTGCCAGCAGCGTAGGCGGGGGTCCCTACGAGCAGTACTTC.

This clone was seen a handful of times. The chain joins TRBV28 to TRBJ1-2; D gene uncertain. The V gene lost 10 bases and the J gene lost 8 bases, with 20 bases spanning the gap. Germline CDR1 and CDR2: MDHEN and SYDVKM. The CDR3 loop spans 13 amino acids. The CDR3 loop reads CATSIPSLEGYTF. The CDR3, as DNA: TGTGCCACCTCAATCCCCTCACTAGAGGGCTACACCTTC.

The J gene is TRBJ2-3, the V gene TRBV24-1, with D perhaps TRBD2 (5 bases). CDR1 KGHDR and CDR2 SFDVKD come from the germline V gene. Trimming left V 4 bases short and J 3 bases short, with 7 bases between. This CDR3 has 13 residues. The DNA of the CDR3 is TGTGCCACCAGTGAGGGAGAAACAGATACGCAGTATTTT. This gives the protein CATSEGETDTQYF.